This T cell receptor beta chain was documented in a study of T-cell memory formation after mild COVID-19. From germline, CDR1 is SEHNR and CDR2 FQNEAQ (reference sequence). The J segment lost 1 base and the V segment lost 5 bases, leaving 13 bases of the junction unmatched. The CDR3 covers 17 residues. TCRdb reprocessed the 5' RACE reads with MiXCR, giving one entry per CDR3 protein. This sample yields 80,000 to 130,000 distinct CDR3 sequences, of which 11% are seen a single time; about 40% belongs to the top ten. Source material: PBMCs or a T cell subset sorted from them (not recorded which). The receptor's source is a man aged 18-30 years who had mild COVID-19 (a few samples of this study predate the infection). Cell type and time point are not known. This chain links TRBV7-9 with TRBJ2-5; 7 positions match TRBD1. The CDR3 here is CASSLLDHGQVQETQYF. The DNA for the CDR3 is TGTGCCAGCAGCCTACTTGACCATGGACAGGTCCAAGAGACCCAGTACTTC.